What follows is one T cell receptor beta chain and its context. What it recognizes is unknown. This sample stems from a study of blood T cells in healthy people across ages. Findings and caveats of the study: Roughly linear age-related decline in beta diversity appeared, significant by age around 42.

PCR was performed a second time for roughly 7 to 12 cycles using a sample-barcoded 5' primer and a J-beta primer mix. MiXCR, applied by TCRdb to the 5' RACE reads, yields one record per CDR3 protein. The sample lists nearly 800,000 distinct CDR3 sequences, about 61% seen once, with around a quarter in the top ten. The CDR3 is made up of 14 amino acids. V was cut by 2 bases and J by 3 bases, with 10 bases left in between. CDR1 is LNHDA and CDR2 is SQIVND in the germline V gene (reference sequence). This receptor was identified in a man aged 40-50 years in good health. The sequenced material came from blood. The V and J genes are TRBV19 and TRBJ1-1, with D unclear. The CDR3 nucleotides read TGTGCCAGTAGTATACCCGGGGTGGACACTGAAGCTTTCTTT. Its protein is CASSIPGVDTEAFF.